The 31 T cell receptor beta chains in this list originate from one sample, sequenced in a study of blood T cell repertoires in COVID-19. Assay: immunoSEQ multiplex PCR; the TCRdb copy retains only in-frame clones and omits some. The sample has just over 200,000 clones; around 86% are singletons. The material sequenced was peripheral blood. Every receptor here comes from an elderly man with acute or convalescent COVID-19.

The rearrangement links TRBV24-1 to TRBJ2-1; maybe TRBD1 (7 bases). This CDR3 contains 17 residues. The ends were cut back, 3 bases at V and 4 bases at J, with 18 bases in the middle. In germline, CDR1 is KGHDR, CDR2 SFDVKD. The CDR3 nucleotides read TGTGCCACCAGTGATAGGGGAGGTGACAGGGATTACAATGAGCAGTTCTTC. This gives the protein CATSDRGGDRDYNEQFF.

V usage is TRBV24-1 and J usage is TRBJ2-2, with 9 positions matching TRBD1. The V gene end was trimmed by 9 bases and the J gene end by 2 bases; junction bases not matched to a gene: 6. Germline V gene sequence: CDR1 KGHDR, CDR2 SFDVKD. This CDR3 spans 15 amino acids. CDR3 protein: CATGPGQGNTGELFF. In DNA, the CDR3 is TGTGCCACCGGGCCGGGACAGGGTAACACCGGGGAGCTGTTTTTT.

This clone was found a few times. This chain's CDR3 is CASSPSRGLADNEQFF. The CDR3 bases are TGTGCCAGCAGCCCTTCACGAGGACTAGCGGACAATGAGCAGTTCTTC. The rearrangement uses TRBV6-6 and TRBJ2-1; 10 positions match TRBD2. The CDR3 has 16 residues. CDR1 MNHNY and CDR2 SVGAGI come from the germline V gene (reference sequence). J lost 5 bases, V lost 6 bases, and 10 bases had no gene match.

The rearrangement uses TRBV18 and TRBJ2-6, with D perhaps TRBD1 (6 bases). Looked up from germline, CDR1 is KGHSH and CDR2 is LQKENI. This CDR3 is built from 17 residues. Trimming removed 5 bases at V and 3 bases at J, with 17 bases between. The CDR3 protein is CASSMENRVGGANVLTF. The DNA for the CDR3 is TGTGCCAGCTCAATGGAAAACAGGGTCGGTGGGGCCAACGTCCTGACTTTC.

V usage is TRBV18 and J usage is TRBJ1-3; D unresolved. V lost 1 base and J 0 bases, leaving 13 bases between the germline ends. The CDR3 totals 17 residues. Germline CDR1 is KGHSH and CDR2 is LQKENI. The DNA of the CDR3 is TGTGCCAGCTCACCACAACGATTAGCGGGCTCTGGAAACACCATATATTTT. Its translation is CASSPQRLAGSGNTIYF.

The chain is built from TRBV6-1 and TRBJ2-7, with 8 bases identical to TRBD1. V gave up 6 bases and J gave up 7 bases; unmatched junction bases: 5. The CDR3 runs to 12 residues. Germline V lookup: CDR1 MNHNS, CDR2 SASEGT. This chain's CDR3 is CASRSGGKEQYV. In DNA form, the CDR3 reads TGTGCCAGCAGATCAGGGGGCAAAGAGCAGTACGTC.

The chain is built from TRBV7-9 and TRBJ2-1, with 8 bases lining up with TRBD2. Per the germline V gene, CDR1 is SEHNR and CDR2 is FQNEAQ (reference sequence). The CDR3 has 16 amino acids. The trim removed 6 bases at V and 5 bases at J, leaving 12 bases unmatched. CDR3 DNA: TGTGCCAGCAGGTCGAGCGGGAGAAGGTTTCACAATGAGCAGTTCTTC. As protein: CASRSSGRRFHNEQFF. Looking up the rest from reference TRBV7-9 and TRBJ2-1 gives the full variable domain: DTGVSQNPRHKITKRGQNVTFRCDPISEHNRLYWYRQTLGQGPEFLTYFQNEAQLEKSRLLSDRFSAERPKGSFSTLEIQRTEQGDSAMYLCASRSSGRRFHNEQFFGPGTRLTVL.

This chain links TRBV3-1 (or the pseudogene TRBV3-2) with TRBJ2-1; 9 nucleotides match TRBD1. The germline V gene encodes CDR1 LGHDT and CDR2 YNNKEL (reference sequence). The CDR3 is made up of 15 amino acids. Losses at the gene ends were 4 bases for V and 6 bases for J; bases not matched to a gene: 7. The CDR3 DNA reads as TGTGCCAGCAGCCGAGCGGGACAGGGAGGCAATGAGCAGTTCTTC. Protein sequence: CASSRAGQGGNEQFF.

V usage is TRBV5-4 and J usage is TRBJ2-5; 8 positions match TRBD2. The trim removed 0 bases at V and 1 base at J, leaving 5 bases unmatched. Germline values: CDR1 SGHNT, CDR2 YYREEE (reference sequence). The CDR3 length is 16 residues. As DNA, the CDR3 is TGTGCCAGCAGCTTGGGGGTGACTAGCGTCCAAGAGACCCAGTACTTC. This encodes CASSLGVTSVQETQYF.

The J gene is TRBJ2-2, the V gene TRBV4-2, with TRBD2 identical over 8 bases. Germline V CDR1 and CDR2: LGHNA, YNFKEQ. This CDR3 is built from 16 residues. V was pared by 2 bases and J by 5 bases, with 7 bases of the junction left unmatched. The CDR3 DNA follows: TGTGCCAGCAGCCAACGACTTACTAGCGGTACCGGGGAGCTGTTTTTT. This translates into CASSQRLTSGTGELFF.

This clone appeared a single time. This rearrangement joins TRBV19 to TRBJ1-2; 9 bases are shared with TRBD1. This CDR3 is built from 12 residues. CDR1 is LNHDA, CDR2 SQIVND, per germline (reference sequence). Germline trimming cut 6 bases from V and 6 bases from J; bases unmatched to any gene: 2. The chain's CDR3 is CASRRTGDGYTF. The CDR3 DNA sequence: TGTGCCAGTAGGCGGACAGGGGATGGCTACACCTTC.

This clone was seen once. CDR3 coding DNA: TGCGCCCGCACGATCGGGGGGGGTCTACAAGAGACCCAGTACTTC. Amino acid sequence: CARTIGGGLQETQYF. The chain combines TRBV5-1 with TRBJ2-5, with TRBD2 identical over 8 bases. In germline, CDR1 is SGHRS, CDR2 YFSETQ. CDR3 length equals 15 residues. Trimming cost V 10 bases and J 2 bases; bases outside gene matches: 13.

The V gene is TRBV28, the J gene TRBJ2-2; D perhaps matches TRBD2 (5 bases). CDR3 length equals 15 residues. Germline assignment: CDR1 MDHEN and CDR2 SYDVKM. V was cut by 2 bases and J by 7 bases, with 14 bases left in between. As DNA, the CDR3 is TGTGCCAGCAGTTTAGGAGGCCCACGAGGCGGGGAGCTGTTTTTT. This translates into CASSLGGPRGGELFF.

In its sample, this clone ranks as medium-sized. This sequence joins TRBV6-5 and TRBJ2-7; 10 bases fit TRBD2. The ends lost 6 bases at V and 7 bases at J; junction bases unmatched: 9. The germline V gene has CDR1 MNHEY and CDR2 SVGAGI. This CDR3 has 14 residues. CDR3 region: CASRQREGRGEQYV. CDR3 coding DNA: TGTGCCAGCAGGCAGCGGGAGGGCCGTGGGGAGCAGTACGTC.

There are a few counts of this clone. The CDR3 nucleotides read TGCGCCAGCAGCTTAGCGGGAGTGAGCACAGATACGCAGTATTTT. Amino acids: CASSLAGVSTDTQYF. This chain joins TRBV5-1 and TRBJ2-3, with 8 bases lining up with TRBD2. The CDR3 runs to 15 residues. Trimming cost V 2 bases and J 0 bases; bases outside gene matches: 2. Germline V gene data show CDR1 as SGHRS and CDR2 as YFSETQ.

The rearrangement uses TRBV7-2 and TRBJ2-7, with 9 positions matching TRBD1. The CDR3 extends over 14 amino acids. Germline lookup yields CDR1 SGHTA and CDR2 FQGNSA. V lost 4 bases and J lost 2; bases outside the gene matches: 3. DNA for the CDR3: TGTGCCAGCAGCTCCGGGACAGGGCCCTACGAGCAGTACTTC. As protein: CASSSGTGPYEQYF.

The chain links TRBV28 to TRBJ2-7, with TRBD1 matching over 7 bases. V gave up 6 bases and J gave up 7 bases; unmatched junction bases: 21. The CDR3 spans 17 residues. Per the germline V gene, CDR1 is MDHEN and CDR2 is SYDVKM. Here the CDR3 reads CASRLEGGLGPLWEQYF. The CDR3 DNA sequence: TGTGCCAGCAGATTGGAAGGGGGCCTAGGTCCCCTCTGGGAGCAGTACTTC.

The chain links TRBV14 to TRBJ1-4; a weak D match, TRBD1 (6 bases). The V gene's germline CDR1 is SGHDN and CDR2 FVKESK. This CDR3 spans 16 amino acids. Trimming left V 4 bases short and J 0 bases short, with 12 bases between. The CDR3 reads CASSPPGGSTNEKLFF. The CDR3 region has the DNA TGTGCCAGCAGCCCCCCGGGGGGCTCAACTAATGAAAAACTGTTTTTT.

The chain employs TRBV12-3 or TRBV12-4 and TRBJ1-2, with D perhaps TRBD1 (6 bases). The CDR3 consists of 13 residues. V was shortened by 6 bases and J by 4 bases, with 12 bases between the two germline ends. The CDR3 loop reads CASSAGGPYGYTF. The CDR3 DNA reads as TGTGCCAGCAGCGCCGGGGGGCCCTATGGCTACACCTTC.

This sequence joins TRBV30 and TRBJ1-5; D call uncertain. CDR3 size: 12 residues. Germline CDR1 is GTSNPN and CDR2 is SVGIG (reference sequence). CDR3: CARRPANQPQHF. DNA of the CDR3: TGTGCTCGGCGGCCAGCAAATCAGCCCCAGCATTTT.

On this clone: This sample also contains other DNA sequences that code for the same CDR3. The chain is built from TRBV7-2 and TRBJ2-2; 7 nucleotides match TRBD2. CDR1 is SGHTA, CDR2 FQGNSA, per germline. This CDR3 has 15 residues. The V gene end was trimmed by 1 base and the J gene end by 5 bases; junction bases not matched to a gene: 4. CDR3 coding DNA: TGTGCCAGCAGCTTAGGGCTAGCGGTTACCGGGGAGCTGTTTTTT. Translated: CASSLGLAVTGELFF.

This chain links TRBV7-9 with TRBJ2-3; D remains ambiguous. The germline V gene has CDR1 SEHNR and CDR2 FQNEAQ (reference sequence). The CDR3 sequence is 11 residues long. Trimming pared 6 bases from V and 8 bases from J, leaving 9 bases between. The CDR3 spells CASSPGGTQYF. DNA for the CDR3: TGTGCCAGCAGTCCCGGTGGTACGCAGTATTTT.

Notes on this clone: Distinct nucleotide sequences in the sample also encode this CDR3. The chain recombines TRBV19 with TRBJ2-3; 12 bases agree with TRBD2. From germline, CDR1 is LNHDA and CDR2 SQIVND (reference sequence). The V segment lost 3 bases and the J segment 5 bases; nucleotides outside the gene matches: 0. CDR3 length: 14 residues. The CDR3 is CASSMTSGGDTQYF. CDR3 nucleotide sequence: TGTGCCAGTAGTATGACTAGCGGGGGAGATACGCAGTATTTT.

CDR3 DNA sequence: TGTGCCAGCAGCCCTAGATTTGGGTACGAGCAGTACTTC. This sequence encodes CASSPRFGYEQYF. The chain joins TRBV6-1 to TRBJ2-7; D is unresolved. V gave up 6 bases and J gave up 4 bases, with 13 bases separating them. This CDR3 has 13 residues. Germline CDR1 and CDR2: MNHNS and SASEGT.

The J gene is TRBJ2-4, the V gene TRBV13; TRBD2 agrees at 7 bases. Trimming cost V 5 bases and J 3 bases; bases outside gene matches: 13. CDR1 PRHDT and CDR2 FYEKMQ come from the germline V gene (reference sequence). The CDR3 is 17 residues long. CDR3 protein: CASSGWLAEQSKNIQYF. CDR3 nucleotide sequence: TGTGCCAGCAGCGGATGGCTAGCGGAGCAGAGCAAAAACATTCAGTACTTC. Supplemented by reference TRBV13 and TRBJ2-4, the full variable domain reads AAGVIQSPRHLIKEKRETATLKCYPIPRHDTVYWYQQGPGQDPQFLISFYEKMQSDKGSIPDRFSAQQFSDYHSELNMSSLELGDSALYFCASSGWLAEQSKNIQYFGAGTRLSVL.

The rearrangement joins TRBV7-9 to TRBJ1-4, with 10 bases that match TRBD1. The length of the CDR3 is 16 residues. Losses at the gene ends were 5 bases for V and 0 bases for J; bases not matched to a gene: 3. CDR1 is SEHNR and CDR2 is FQNEAQ in the germline V gene (reference sequence). CDR3 region: CASSPGQGATNEKLFF. The CDR3 bases are TGTGCCAGCAGCCCAGGACAGGGGGCAACTAATGAAAAACTGTTTTTT.

This clone was recorded once. The CDR3 sequence is CASNRDTNQPQHF. DNA of the CDR3: TGTGCCAGTAACCGGGACACCAATCAGCCCCAGCATTTT. The chain links TRBV19 to TRBJ1-5, with a tentative D call TRBD1 (6 bases). The CDR3 is made up of 13 amino acids. V was clipped by 7 bases and J by 3 bases, with 10 bases between them. CDR1 LNHDA and CDR2 SQIVND come from the germline V gene (reference sequence).

The chain couples TRBV30 to TRBJ1-2; D uncertain. CDR3 length: 14 amino acids. V gave up 1 base and J gave up 3 bases, with 12 bases separating them. Looked up from germline, CDR1 is GTSNPN and CDR2 is SVGIG (reference sequence). CDR3 sequence: CAWSETALDYGYTF. The CDR3 nucleotides read TGTGCCTGGAGTGAGACTGCGTTGGACTATGGCTACACCTTC.

The chain employs TRBV24-1 and TRBJ2-1; 8 positions agree with TRBD1. Losses at the gene ends were 1 base for V and 3 bases for J; bases not matched to a gene: 4. The CDR3 spans 16 residues. Germline lookup yields CDR1 KGHDR and CDR2 SFDVKD. The CDR3 loop reads CATSDFWTGNYNEQFF. In DNA form, the CDR3 reads TGTGCCACCAGTGATTTTTGGACAGGGAACTACAATGAGCAGTTCTTC.

This sequence joins TRBV5-5 and TRBJ1-3, with D hard to call. The CDR3 is 16 residues long. Germline V lookup: CDR1 SGHKS, CDR2 YYEKEE (reference sequence). V gave up 4 bases and J gave up 0 bases, with 14 bases separating them. The CDR3 nucleotides read TGTGCCAGCAGCCTCTCTCCCGTCAGCTCTGGAAACACCATATATTTT. Protein: CASSLSPVSSGNTIYF.

The CDR3 loop is CAWSGPQANSPLHF. The CDR3 bases are TGTGCCTGGAGTGGTCCTCAGGCTAATTCACCCCTCCACTTT. The chain recombines TRBV30 with TRBJ1-6, with D hard to call. Germline-derived CDR1 and CDR2 are GTSNPN and SVGIG (reference sequence). Trimming removed 1 base from V and 6 bases from J, with 10 bases in between. CDR3 length equals 14 residues. The variable domain in full, with the rest retrieved from reference TRBV30 and TRBJ1-6, is SQTIHQWPATLVQPVGSPLSLECTVEGTSNPNLYWYRQAAGRGLQLLFYSVGIGQISSEVPQNLSASRPQDRQFILSSKKLLLSDSGFYLCAWSGPQANSPLHFGNGTRLTVT.